The table lists the clone carrying this TCR beta chain with many counts. The data derive from a study of human T cells and chemical hapten exposure. At the level of the study: Sensitization used 2% DPC on 2 cm by 2 cm upper inner arm skin. Slight volume differences across pooled libraries mainly accounted for varying per-sample TCR yields.

The library tagged each cDNA molecule with unique molecular identifiers. Using its own MiXCR run on the RACE reads, TCRdb lists one record per CDR3 protein. The sample lists just over 80,000 distinct CDR3 sequences; 9.5% to 12% were seen once. Regarding time point: patch test 1, 2 weeks after DPC sensitization. Documented treatment: therapeutic diphenylcyclopropenone sensitization with weekly scalp DPC. This CDR3 region has 12 residues. Trimming shortened V by 3 bases and J by 4 bases, and 9 bases separated the two germline ends. Per the germline V gene, CDR1 is SQVTM and CDR2 is ANQGSEA. The sample in question was whole blood, obtained in connection with sensitization to the hapten diphenylcyclopropenone (DPC). This chain connects TRBV29-1 to TRBJ1-2, with D tentatively TRBD1 (5 bases). The sequence was collected from a woman between 50 and 59 years old with alopecia areata. Some clones in this sample may be carry-over from other donors' samples. CDR3 in amino acids: CSVDPGVYGYTF. CDR3 sequence (DNA): TGCAGCGTTGACCCGGGGGTCTATGGCTACACCTTC. Complete variable domain (other parts from reference TRBV29-1 and TRBJ1-2): SAVISQKPSRDICQRGTSLTIQCQVDSQVTMMFWYRQQPGQSLTLIATANQGSEATYESGFVIDKFPISRPNLTFSTLTVSNMSPEDSSIYLCSVDPGVYGYTFGSGTRLTVV.